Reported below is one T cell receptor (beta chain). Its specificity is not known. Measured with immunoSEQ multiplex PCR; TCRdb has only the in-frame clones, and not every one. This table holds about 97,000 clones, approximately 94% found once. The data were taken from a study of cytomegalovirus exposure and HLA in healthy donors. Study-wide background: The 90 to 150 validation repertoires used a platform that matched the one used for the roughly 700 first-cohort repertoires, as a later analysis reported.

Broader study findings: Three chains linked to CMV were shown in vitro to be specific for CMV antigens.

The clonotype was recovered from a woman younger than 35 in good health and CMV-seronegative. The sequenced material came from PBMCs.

The CDR3 reads CASSEPWAGIYGYTF. The CDR3 nucleotides are TGTGCCAGCAGTGAACCGTGGGCAGGAATCTATGGCTACACCTTC. The chain recombines TRBV6-1 with TRBJ1-2; D is ambiguous. Trimming cost V 2 bases and J 4 bases, with 14 bases left between them. The CDR3 spans 15 residues. Germline CDR1 and CDR2: MNHNS and SASEGT.